This T cell receptor beta chain was recorded in a study of graft-versus-host responses after intestinal transplantation. Overall study context: Transplant types were multivisceral, liver-intestinal, or isolated intestinal. General study findings and limits: Ileal or blood samples showed some GvH clones first, and such clones were also found in recipient marrow. Allografts of one patient group, those with graft-donor T cell macrochimerism, had high graft-versus-host to host-versus-graft clonal ratios.

J gave up 4 bases and V 7 bases, and 9 bases lay outside the gene matches. The CDR3 contains 14 residues. CDR1 is SGHRS and CDR2 is YFSETQ in the germline V gene. TCRdb's copy holds only in-frame clones and misses some; the assay was immunoSEQ multiplex PCR. The repertoire holds roughly 130,000 clones, with approximately 91% as singletons. Note on this clone: Its cognate antigen is unknown.

This sequence was found in a human donor who received an intestinal transplant. The rearrangement uses TRBV5-1 and TRBJ2-7; 9 bases match TRBD1. Sequenced here: unstimulated CD4+ T cells sorted from spleen or lymph node cells, sampled before intestinal transplant. In nucleotides, the CDR3 is TGCGCCAGCCGTGCCCGGGACAGGGAGTACGAGCAGTACTTC. Amino acid sequence: CASRARDREYEQYF.